The 16 T cell receptor beta chains listed next were all sequenced from one sample in a study of CXCR3-negative and CXCR3-positive naive CD8 T cells (dated by TCRdb to between 2019 and 2020). The paper's findings and limits, for the study overall: TRB CDR3s from CXCR3-positive naive cells showed higher hydrophobicity (lower Kidera factor 4), lower energy, and higher strength and volume indices than CXCR3-negative naive cells.

The sequencing machine was a NextSeq 550. The Human TCR Profiling Kit (MiLaboratory) was used to prepare UMI-labeled 5' RACE TRB cDNA libraries. TCRdb reprocessed the sequencing reads and holds a single record per CDR3 protein sequence, with no DNA. The sample's table covers about 89,000 distinct CDR3 sequences. The leading ten clones occupy around 0.58% of the sample. Their antigen targets remain unknown. The sample taken for sequencing was naive CXCR3+ CD8+ T cells from blood. What the cell subset or site label conveys for this sample: CD45RO-CCR7+CD27+CD95- naive CD8+ T cells expressing CXCR3 (TNR3+). The receptors derive from a human donor in good health. Some clones in this sample may be carry-over from other donors' samples.

The chain recombines TRBV28 with TRBJ2-5; the D call from TCRdb, TRBD1, cannot be confirmed without DNA. The CDR3 contains 14 residues. CDR1 and CDR2 (germline): MDHEN, SYDVKM. The CDR3 reads CASSWEGLSETQYF.

The J gene is TRBJ1-5, the V gene TRBV28. CDR1 is MDHEN and CDR2 is SYDVKM in the germline V gene. The CDR3 covers 12 residues. This CDR3 reads CASSSEGQPQHF.

The chain carries TRBV20-1 and TRBJ2-7; TCRdb's D call, TRBD1, is unchecked because there is no DNA. The CDR3 spans 15 residues. Looked up from germline, CDR1 is DFQATT and CDR2 is SNEGSKA (reference sequence). CDR3: CSAINETGPSYEQYF.

V gene TRBV29-1 combines with J gene TRBJ2-7; TCRdb lists TRBD2, though no DNA is available to test this call. The CDR3 has 14 amino acids. Germline CDR1 is SQVTM and CDR2 is ANQGSEA. CDR3 loop: CSVAGTSGIYEQYF.

The V call is TRBV5-4, the J call TRBJ2-1; TCRdb lists TRBD2, though no DNA is available to test this call. CDR1 and CDR2 from the germline V gene are SGHNT and YYREEE (reference sequence). This CDR3 is built from 14 residues. The CDR3 sequence: CASSSLAGGDEQFF.

The chain joins TRBV15 to TRBJ2-7; TCRdb reports TRBD2, a call that lacks DNA to check it against. From germline, CDR1 is LNHNV and CDR2 YYDKDF (reference sequence). The CDR3 consists of 15 residues. The CDR3 spells CATSLLAGGTYEQYF. The complete variable domain, with remaining parts taken from reference TRBV15 and TRBJ2-7, reads DAMVIQNPRYQVTQFGKPVTLSCSQTLNHNVMYWYQQKSSQAPKLLFHYYDKDFNNEADTPDNFQSRRPNTSFCFLDIRSPGLGDTAMYLCATSLLAGGTYEQYFGPGTRLTVT.

V and J are TRBV7-6 and TRBJ2-7; as DNA is missing, the TRBD1 call by TCRdb cannot be tested. The germline gives CDR1 SGHVS, CDR2 FNYEAQ. CDR3 length: 15 amino acids. CDR3 in amino acids: CASSLEPRQGYEQYF. Full variable domain (outside the CDR3, taken from reference TRBV7-6 and TRBJ2-7): GAGVSQSPRYKVTKRGQDVALRCDPISGHVSLYWYRQALGQGPEFLTYFNYEAQQDKSGLPNDRFSAERPEGSISTLTIQRTEQRDSAMYRCASSLEPRQGYEQYFGPGTRLTVT.

The chain joins TRBV28 to TRBJ1-6; TCRdb selects TRBD1, and the lack of DNA leaves this call unchecked. Germline CDR1 and CDR2: MDHEN and SYDVKM. This CDR3 is built from 16 residues. The CDR3 loop reads CASSYDRERYNSPLHF. The whole variable domain, remainder taken from reference TRBV28 and TRBJ1-6, is DVKVTQSSRYLVKRTGEKVFLECVQDMDHENMFWYRQDPGLGLRLIYFSYDVKMKEKGDIPEGYSVSREKKERFSLILESASTNQTSMYLCASSYDRERYNSPLHFGNGTRLTVT.

The J gene is TRBJ1-5, the V gene TRBV28; absent DNA, TCRdb's TRBD1 call cannot be checked. CDR1 is MDHEN and CDR2 is SYDVKM in the germline V gene. The CDR3 runs to 14 residues. The chain's CDR3 is CASKEGGSNQPQHF.

The chain couples TRBV28 to TRBJ2-5; the TCRdb D gene call, TRBD1, has no DNA to confirm it. Looked up from germline, CDR1 is MDHEN and CDR2 is SYDVKM. This CDR3 has 16 amino acids. The CDR3 loop reads CASRSGTGEYQETQYF.

The chain has TRBV3-1 and TRBJ2-7; lacking DNA, the TRBD1 call made by TCRdb goes unchecked. Germline V lookup: CDR1 LGHDT, CDR2 YNNKEL (reference sequence). The CDR3 is 16 residues long. The CDR3 is CASSQDPRTGYYEQYF.

The chain couples TRBV28 to TRBJ2-3; there is no DNA to check the TCRdb D call of TRBD2. The CDR3 has 16 amino acids. The germline V gene encodes CDR1 MDHEN and CDR2 SYDVKM. The CDR3 loop reads CASTLGLAGGGDTQYF.

The chain combines TRBV6-2 or TRBV6-3 with TRBJ2-2; TCRdb gives TRBD1 as the D gene, but with no DNA this cannot be confirmed. Germline values: CDR1 MNHEY, CDR2 SVGEGT. The length of the CDR3 is 17 residues. The CDR3 spells CASSRTSTGSNTGELFF.

The V and J genes are TRBV6-1 and TRBJ2-7; TCRdb returns TRBD1, unconfirmable since there is no DNA. The CDR3 extends over 14 amino acids. CDR1 is MNHNS, CDR2 SASEGT, per germline. The CDR3 sequence: CASAWDREGAEQYF.

The V and J genes are TRBV6-6 and TRBJ1-3. Germline CDR1 is MNHNY and CDR2 is SVGAGI (reference sequence). The CDR3 extends over 15 amino acids. Here the CDR3 reads CASSSTGSAGNTIYF.

The rearrangement joins TRBV20-1 to TRBJ1-1. The CDR3 loop spans 14 amino acids. Germline CDR1 reads DFQATT; CDR2 reads SNEGSKA (reference sequence). This CDR3 reads CSAREAGVGAEAFF.